Shown below are 26 T cell receptor beta chains from a single sample sequenced in a study of read filtering for tumor transcriptome and immune sequencing. From about 0.4 ug of RNA, a library with molecular barcoded alpha/delta and beta/gamma adaptors was made. TCRdb recomputed calls from the reads with MiXCR, one row per CDR3 protein. The data hold about 27,000 distinct CDR3 sequences, with over 13% observed a single time. The sequencing input was a population of CD138-negative cells sorted from bone marrow. The receptors originated from a donor aged 40 or over with multiple myeloma.

With regard to this clonotype: A far more abundant clone sits one base away, making this likely a read error. This chain joins TRBV30 and TRBJ2-7; D unresolved. The V gene lost 0 bases and the J gene lost 7 bases, with 7 bases spanning the gap. The germline CDR1 and CDR2 sequences are GTSNPN and SVGIG (reference sequence). CDR3 length: 11 residues. CDR3 nucleotides: TGTGCCTGGAGTGTTCGGGTTGAGCAGTACTTC. This sequence encodes CAWSVRVEQYF.

There are many counts of this clonotype. J is TRBJ2-7 and V is TRBV30, with TRBD1 matching 12 bases. Germline CDR1 GTSNPN, CDR2 SVGIG (reference sequence). Trimming took 2 bases from V and 4 from J; bases not matched to a gene: 12. The CDR3 length is 17 residues. The CDR3 DNA reads TGTGCCTGGAGTACCTACTGGGACAGGGGGCGCGGATACGAGCAGTACTTC. Residues: CAWSTYWDRGRGYEQYF.

In regard to this clonotype: A much larger clonotype is one base distant, so this may be a read error. The CDR3 protein is CASSRPSPRTDTQCF. The CDR3 nucleotides are TGTGCCAGTAGTCGCCCTAGCCCCCGCACAGATACGCAGTGTTTT. The rearrangement links TRBV19 to TRBJ2-3, with a tentative D call TRBD2 (5 bases). The CDR3 runs to 15 residues. Germline V CDR1 and CDR2: LNHDA, SQIVND (reference sequence).

This clonotype came up many times. In DNA form, the CDR3 reads TGCGCCAGCAGCTTGGCCTCGCGGACCGGGGAGCTGTTTTTT. Its translation is CASSLASRTGELFF. J is TRBJ2-2 and V is TRBV5-1; D uncertain. CDR1 is SGHRS, CDR2 YFSETQ, per germline. Trimming cost V 0 bases and J 5 bases, with 8 bases left between them. This CDR3 comprises 14 residues.

This clonotype was seen many times. The J gene is TRBJ2-2, the V gene TRBV5-1; 10 bases agree with TRBD2. The CDR3 sequence is 16 residues long. Germline V CDR1 and CDR2: SGHRS, YFSETQ. V gave up 4 bases and J gave up 1 base; unmatched junction bases: 4. The CDR3 sequence is CASSASSGRNTGELFF. The CDR3 DNA sequence: TGCGCCAGCAGCGCCTCTAGCGGGAGGAACACCGGGGAGCTGTTTTTT.

This clonotype has ten or more counts. This chain joins TRBV4-2 and TRBJ2-2, with D hard to call. Per the germline V gene, CDR1 is LGHNA and CDR2 is YNFKEQ. The V gene lost 0 bases and the J gene lost 1 base, with 6 bases spanning the gap. The CDR3 sequence is 15 residues long. CDR3: CASSQDGRNTGELFF. The CDR3 region has the DNA TGTGCCAGCAGCCAAGATGGTCGGAACACCGGGGAGCTGTTTTTT.

A note on this clonotype: This is likely a read error, given that the CDR3 carries no conserved phenylalanine or tryptophan at its end. The limits of the CDR3 on the DNA are not certain, so only TCRdb's listed CDR3 is given. The chain employs TRBV5-1 and TRBJ2-3; the table calls TRBD2, which could not be checked here. CDR1 SGHRS and CDR2 YFSETQ come from the germline V gene. Both ends counted, the CDR3 spans 16 residues. CDR3 sequence reads: CASSLDGGTSLDTQYL.

In this sample, this clonotype turned up many times. The V and J genes are TRBV28 and TRBJ2-1; no reliable D call. Germline CDR1 MDHEN, CDR2 SYDVKM. This CDR3 has 13 amino acids. V was clipped by 6 bases and J by 7 bases, with 13 bases between them. CDR3 sequence (DNA): TGTGCCAGCAGGCCCGGTTCTAGGAATGAGCAGTTCTTC. Translating it yields CASRPGSRNEQFF.

The table lists this clonotype with a few counts. One base away lies a much larger clone, so this may be a sequencing read error. The chain links TRBV25-1 to TRBJ2-5; D tentatively fits TRBD1 or TRBD2 (5 bases each). The CDR3 is made up of 14 amino acids. From germline, CDR1 is MGHDK and CDR2 SYGVNS. The CDR3 reads CAGSGASPRETQYF. The CDR3 DNA is TGTGCCGGCAGTGGGGCTAGCCCCCGGGAGACCCAGTACTTC. Variable domain in full (rest from reference TRBV25-1 and TRBJ2-5): EADIYQTPRYLVIGTGKKITLECSQTMGHDKMYWYQQDPGMELHLIHYSYGVNSTEKGDLSSESTVSRIRTEHFPLTLESARPSHTSQYLCAGSGASPRETQYFGPGTRLLVL.

This clonotype has at least ten counts. The CDR3 protein is CASSEPSLGNEQFF. CDR3 nucleotide sequence: TGTGCCAGTAGCGAGCCTAGCCTGGGCAATGAGCAGTTCTTC. This chain links TRBV19 with TRBJ2-1; maybe TRBD2 (5 bases). The germline CDR1 and CDR2 sequences are LNHDA and SQIVND (reference sequence). This CDR3 spans 14 amino acids. Trimming left V 6 bases short and J 6 bases short, with 15 bases between.

In the case of this clonotype: This is likely an artifact of a read error, given a far larger clone one base away. V is TRBV11-3 and J is TRBJ1-1; tentative D call: TRBD1 (5 bases). Germline V CDR1 and CDR2: SGHNT, YENEEA. The CDR3 has 13 amino acids. CDR3 loop: CASGLSSVGGAFF. The CDR3 DNA sequence: TGTGCCAGCGGCTTATCCTCCGTTGGGGGAGCTTTCTTT.

As for this clonotype: Since the CDR3 does not end with the conserved phenylalanine or tryptophan, this likely comes from a read error. CDR3 sequence: CASALTGSNYGYTL. The CDR3 DNA reads as TGTGCTAGTGCCTTGACAGGGTCTAACTATGGCTACACCCTC. The V gene is TRBV12-3 or TRBV12-4, the J gene TRBJ1-2; 7 nucleotides line up with TRBD1. The CDR3 contains 14 residues.

This clonotype appeared once. The junction departs from the called germline gene at one end, perhaps through a read error. This chain joins TRBV28 and TRBJ2-7; possibly TRBD1 or TRBD2 for D (5 bases each). This CDR3 has 16 amino acids. CDR1 is MDHEN, CDR2 SYDVKM, per germline. The CDR3 DNA follows: TGTGCCAGCAGTTTAGGTGGGACGAAAGCAATCTACGAGCAGTACTTT. Its translation: CASSLGGTKAIYEQYF.

This clonotype was recorded many times. CDR3 DNA: TGTGCCAGCAGTGGGGACAGGGACGAGCAGTACTTC. Its protein is CASSGDRDEQYF. V is TRBV6-5 and J is TRBJ2-7, with 9 positions matching TRBD1. This CDR3 spans 12 amino acids. The germline CDR1 and CDR2 sequences are MNHEY and SVGAGI. Trimming at V came to 5 bases and at J to 5 bases, leaving 1 base not matched to a gene.

Worth noting for this clonotype: This likely stems from a read error, as it lies one base from a far larger clone. The genes are TRBV6-6 and TRBJ2-7; 7 bases fit TRBD1. Germline trimming cut 3 bases from V and 2 bases from J; bases unmatched to any gene: 4. The CDR3 sequence is 14 residues long. CDR1 is MNHNY and CDR2 is SVGAGI in the germline V gene (reference sequence). DNA of the CDR3: TGTGCCAGCAGTTATAGGGGGCCGACCTACGAGCAGTACTTC. Translation gives CASSYRGPTYEQYF.

This clonotype came up many times. The chain is built from TRBV2 and TRBJ1-2; D unresolved. Trimming took 7 bases from V and 0 from J, leaving 12 bases between them. Germline CDR1 is SNHLY and CDR2 is FYNNEI. The CDR3 length is 14 residues. This chain's CDR3 is CASTRLVANYGYTF. The CDR3 coding sequence is TGTGCCAGCACCAGACTCGTAGCTAACTATGGCTACACCTTC. The full variable domain, with the rest looked up from reference TRBV2 and TRBJ1-2, is EPEVTQTPSHQVTQMGQEVILRCVPISNHLYFYWYRQILGQKVEFLVSFYNNEISEKSEIFDDQFSVERPDGSNFTLKIRSTKLEDSAMYFCASTRLVANYGYTFGSGTRLTVV.

The genes are TRBV19 and TRBJ2-2, with D maybe TRBD2 (6 bases). In germline, CDR1 is LNHDA, CDR2 SQIVND (reference sequence). With 5 bases removed from V and 4 bases from J, the gap between germline ends came to 20 bases. There are 17 residues in the CDR3. CDR3 bases: TGTGCCAGTAGTGCCGACCGGGACTTTTCGGTCACCGGGGAGCTGTTTTTT. Protein sequence: CASSADRDFSVTGELFF.

In the case of this clonotype: Likely a read error: the CDR3 ends without its conserved phenylalanine or tryptophan. The limits of the CDR3 on the DNA are not certain, so only TCRdb's listed CDR3 is given. The chain has TRBV2 and TRBJ1-1. Germline V gene sequence: CDR1 SNHLY, CDR2 FYNNEI. Including both end residues, the CDR3 is 14 amino acids long. CDR3: CASCSETVNTEAFL.

This clonotype has ten or more counts. J is TRBJ1-2 and V is TRBV20-1; D may be TRBD1 (5 bases). The germline V gene encodes CDR1 DFQATT and CDR2 SNEGSKA (reference sequence). V gave up 4 bases and J gave up 4 bases, with 13 bases separating them. This CDR3 contains 13 residues. CDR3: CSANGGSFYGYTF. Written as DNA, the CDR3 is TGCAGTGCTAACGGGGGATCGTTCTATGGCTACACCTTC.

This clonotype was seen ten or more times. The chain links TRBV20-1 to TRBJ2-7; 9 nucleotides match TRBD1. The J segment lost 4 bases and the V segment lost 2 bases, leaving 9 bases of the junction unmatched. The CDR3 extends over 15 amino acids. Germline V gene data show CDR1 as DFQATT and CDR2 as SNEGSKA (reference sequence). The CDR3 DNA follows: TGCAGTGCTAGACATGTTGGGACAGGGTTGTACGAGCAGTACTTC. As protein: CSARHVGTGLYEQYF.

This clonotype has ten or more counts. The V and J genes are TRBV10-3 and TRBJ2-1; 12 bases are a match to TRBD2. V was pared by 8 bases and J by 4 bases, with 3 bases of the junction left unmatched. CDR1 and CDR2 (germline): ENHRY, SYGVKD. The CDR3 is 14 residues long. CDR3: CAIGGTSGYNEQFF. Here the CDR3 DNA reads TGTGCCATCGGAGGGACTAGCGGGTACAATGAGCAGTTCTTC.

With respect to this clonotype: Since a much larger clone is just one base distant, this may be a read error. The chain is built from TRBV10-3 and TRBJ2-7; the match to TRBD1 covers 9 bases. Germline-derived CDR1 and CDR2 are ENHRY and SYGVKD. Trimming at V came to 3 bases and at J to 5 bases, leaving 8 bases not matched to a gene. The CDR3 sequence is 15 residues long. The CDR3 region has the DNA TGTGCCATCAGTGAAGGGGGACAGGGATCTAACGAGCAGTACTTC. It is translated as CAISEGGQGSNEQYF.

This clonotype was observed many times. The chain joins TRBV5-1 to TRBJ2-7, with D hard to call. The CDR3 runs to 13 residues. Trimming removed 5 bases at V and 0 bases at J, with 9 bases between. The germline V gene encodes CDR1 SGHRS and CDR2 YFSETQ. In DNA form, the CDR3 reads TGCGCCAGCAGTTCCCGCGCCTCCTACGAGCAGTACTTC. Its translation: CASSSRASYEQYF. The full variable domain, its missing parts supplied by reference TRBV5-1 and TRBJ2-7, is KAGVTQTPRYLIKTRGQQVTLSCSPISGHRSVSWYQQTPGQGLQFLFEYFSETQRNKGNFPGRFSGRQFSNSRSEMNVSTLELGDSALYLCASSSRASYEQYFGPGTRLTVT.

This clonotype was picked up many times. This rearrangement joins TRBV7-2 to TRBJ2-3; no firm D call. V lost 1 base and J 2 bases, leaving 10 bases between the germline ends. This CDR3 comprises 15 residues. In germline, CDR1 is SGHTA, CDR2 FQGNSA. The CDR3 DNA follows: TGTGCCAGCAGCTTAGGAGGTGGCTACACAGATACGCAGTATTTT. Translated, it gives CASSLGGGYTDTQYF.

In its sample, this clonotype was seen many times. V gene TRBV10-2 combines with J gene TRBJ1-1, with D possibly matching TRBD1 (5 bases). Trimming stripped 8 bases from V and 1 base from J, with 14 bases between. This CDR3 spans 14 amino acids. Germline V gene data show CDR1 as WSHSY and CDR2 as SAAADI. CDR3 DNA sequence: TGCGCCAGCCGTAGCTCCACAGGGAACACTGAAGCTTTCTTT. Encoded protein: CASRSSTGNTEAFF.

This clonotype occurred a few times. A single base separates this from a much larger clone, so it may be a read error. V is TRBV7-9 and J is TRBJ2-7; 10 nucleotides match TRBD1. CDR3 length equals 18 residues. Germline assignment: CDR1 SEHNR and CDR2 FQNEAQ (reference sequence). CDR3 sequence (DNA): TGTGCCGGCAGCTTAAATGAAGGGACAGGGGCCTTCACCTACGAGCAGTACTTC. Residues: CAGSLNEGTGAFTYEQYF.